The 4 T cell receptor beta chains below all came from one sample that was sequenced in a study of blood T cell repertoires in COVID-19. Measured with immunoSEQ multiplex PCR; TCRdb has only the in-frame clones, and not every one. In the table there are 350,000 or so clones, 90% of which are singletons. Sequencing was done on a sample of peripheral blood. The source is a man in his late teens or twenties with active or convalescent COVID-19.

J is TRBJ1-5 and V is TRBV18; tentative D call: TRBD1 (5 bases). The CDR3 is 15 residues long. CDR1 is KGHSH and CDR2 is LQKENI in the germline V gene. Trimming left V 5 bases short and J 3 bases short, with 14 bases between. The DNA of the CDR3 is TGTGCCAGCTCATCAACCCCGGGACTCAATCAGCCCCAGCATTTT. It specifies CASSSTPGLNQPQHF.

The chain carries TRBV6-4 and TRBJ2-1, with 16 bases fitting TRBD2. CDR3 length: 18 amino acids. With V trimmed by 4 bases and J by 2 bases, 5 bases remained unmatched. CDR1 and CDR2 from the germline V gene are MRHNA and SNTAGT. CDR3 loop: CASSGGTSGRATYNEQFF. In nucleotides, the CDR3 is TGTGCCAGCAGTGGGGGGACTAGCGGGAGGGCAACCTACAATGAGCAGTTCTTC.

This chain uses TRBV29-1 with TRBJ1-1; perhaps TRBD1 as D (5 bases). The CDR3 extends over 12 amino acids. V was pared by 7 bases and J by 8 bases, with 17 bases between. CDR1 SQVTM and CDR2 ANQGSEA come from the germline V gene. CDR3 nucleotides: TGCAGCGAGAGGCCGGGACTTCGAGAAGCTTTCTTT. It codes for CSERPGLREAFF.

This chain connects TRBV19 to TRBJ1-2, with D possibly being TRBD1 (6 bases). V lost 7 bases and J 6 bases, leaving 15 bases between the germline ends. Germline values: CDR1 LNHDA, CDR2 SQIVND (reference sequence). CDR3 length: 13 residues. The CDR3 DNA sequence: TGTGCCAGTACCCGGCGGGGGCTGAATGGCTACACCTTC. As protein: CASTRRGLNGYTF.